This TCR beta chain was recovered during a study of beta chain features in type 1 diabetes. As for the study in general: The patient and healthy donor groups were comparable for age, gender and cell yields.

Germline values: CDR1 SGHTA, CDR2 FQGTGA. Trimming removed 5 bases from V and 2 bases from J, with 8 bases in between. This CDR3 is built from 13 residues. About this clone itself: Its antigen is not identified.

As every portion of the isolated RNA was reverse transcribed, the sequencing read expressed TCRB transcripts. The table came from immunoSEQ multiplex PCR; TCRdb's copy has only in-frame clones and leaves some out. This sample carries roughly 150,000 clones, approximately 12% of them seen once, and the ten largest clones take roughly 2%. Whole-study findings and limits: TCRB CDR3 length was moderately but significantly reduced in all four CD4+ subsets of Type 1 diabetes patients. VDJ junctions in type 1 diabetes patients carried more deletions and fewer insertions.

V usage is TRBV7-3 and J usage is TRBJ2-3; D is uncertain. The TCR comes from a man younger than 35 in good health. Sequencing input: central memory CD4+ T cells from blood. This CDR3 is CASSLHVTDTQYF. In DNA, the CDR3 is TGTGCCAGCAGCCTCCACGTCACAGATACGCAGTATTTT.